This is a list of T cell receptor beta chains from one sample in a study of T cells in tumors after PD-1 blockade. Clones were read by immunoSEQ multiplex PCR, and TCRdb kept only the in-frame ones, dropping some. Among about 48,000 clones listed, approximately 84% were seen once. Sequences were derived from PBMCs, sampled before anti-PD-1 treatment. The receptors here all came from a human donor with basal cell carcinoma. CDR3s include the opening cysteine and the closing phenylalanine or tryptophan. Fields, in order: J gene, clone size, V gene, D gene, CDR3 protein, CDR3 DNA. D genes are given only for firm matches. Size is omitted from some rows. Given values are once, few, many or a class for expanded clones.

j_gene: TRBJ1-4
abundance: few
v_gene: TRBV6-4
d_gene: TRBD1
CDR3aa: CASSEVCPDRGRNEKLFF
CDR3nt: TGTGCCAGCAGTGAAGTGTGCCCTGACAGGGGAAGGAATGAAAAACTGTTTTTT

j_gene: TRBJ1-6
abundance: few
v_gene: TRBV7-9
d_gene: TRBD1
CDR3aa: CASSLAYRGFSYNSPLHF
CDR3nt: TGTGCCAGCAGCTTAGCTTACAGGGGGTTCTCCTATAATTCACCCCTCCACTTT

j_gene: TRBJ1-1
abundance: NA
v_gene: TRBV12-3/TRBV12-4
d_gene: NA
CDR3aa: CASSPRVDAFF
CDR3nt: TGTGCCAGCAGTCCCCGGGTGGATGCTTTCTTT

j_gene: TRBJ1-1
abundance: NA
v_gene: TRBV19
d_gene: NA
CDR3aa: CASSPRTSNTEAFF
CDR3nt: TGTGCCAGTAGTCCCCGGACGAGTAACACTGAAGCTTTCTTT

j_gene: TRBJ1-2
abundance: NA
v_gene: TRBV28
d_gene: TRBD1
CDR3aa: CASSSARGQASTGGYTF
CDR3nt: TGTGCCAGCAGTTCCGCCCGAGGACAGGCCTCTACGGGGGGCTACACCTTC

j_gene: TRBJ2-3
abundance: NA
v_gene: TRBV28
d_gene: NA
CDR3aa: CASSLGHATDTQYF
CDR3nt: TGTGCCAGCAGTTTGGGACACGCCACAGATACGCAGTATTTT

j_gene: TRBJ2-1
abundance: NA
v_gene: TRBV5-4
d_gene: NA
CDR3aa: CASSRRQNNEQFF
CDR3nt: TGTGCCAGCAGCCGCAGACAAAACAATGAGCAGTTCTTC

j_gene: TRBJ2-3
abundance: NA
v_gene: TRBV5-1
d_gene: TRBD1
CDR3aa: CASSPHRGQGPTDTQYF
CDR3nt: TGCGCCAGCAGCCCCCACCGGGGACAGGGCCCCACAGATACGCAGTATTTT

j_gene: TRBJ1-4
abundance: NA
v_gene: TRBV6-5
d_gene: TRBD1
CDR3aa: CASRDREYEGGFF
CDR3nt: TGTGCCAGCAGGGACAGGGAGTATGAAGGGGGTTTTTTT

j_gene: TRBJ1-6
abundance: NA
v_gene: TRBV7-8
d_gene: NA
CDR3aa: CASSFKGNSPLHF
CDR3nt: TGTGCCAGCAGCTTTAAGGGAAATTCACCCCTCCACTTT

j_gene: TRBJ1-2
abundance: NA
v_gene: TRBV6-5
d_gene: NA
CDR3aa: CASRREGGNYGYTF
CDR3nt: TGTGCCAGCAGACGCGAAGGGGGAAACTATGGCTACACCTTC

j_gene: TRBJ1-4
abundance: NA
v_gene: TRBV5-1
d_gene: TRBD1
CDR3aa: CASSLTGGTNEKLFF
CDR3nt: TGCGCCAGCAGCCTGACAGGGGGGACTAATGAAAAACTGTTTTTT

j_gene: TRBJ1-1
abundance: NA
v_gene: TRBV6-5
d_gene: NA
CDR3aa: CASSSGKQVGTEAFF
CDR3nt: TGTGCCAGCAGTTCCGGAAAGCAGGTGGGCACTGAAGCTTTCTTT

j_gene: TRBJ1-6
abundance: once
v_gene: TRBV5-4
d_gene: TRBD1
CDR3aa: CASSTDRGRSYNSPLHF
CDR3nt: TGTGCCAGCAGCACGGACAGGGGGCGATCCTATAATTCACCCCTCCACTTT

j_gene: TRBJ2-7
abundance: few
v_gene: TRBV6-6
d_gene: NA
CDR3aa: CASSYSQGTYEQYF
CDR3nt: TGTGCCAGCAGTTACTCGCAGGGAACCTACGAGCAGTACTTC

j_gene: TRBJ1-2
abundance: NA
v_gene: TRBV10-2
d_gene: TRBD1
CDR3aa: CASRVGQVNYGYTF
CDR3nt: TGCGCCAGCAGAGTGGGACAGGTTAACTATGGCTACACCTTC

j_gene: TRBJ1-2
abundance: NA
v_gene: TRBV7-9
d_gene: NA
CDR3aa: CASSLSLASYGYTF
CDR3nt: TGTGCCAGCAGCTTATCGCTAGCGTCTTATGGCTACACCTTC

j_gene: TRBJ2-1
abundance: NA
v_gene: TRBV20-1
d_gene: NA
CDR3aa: CSASVGGAQFF
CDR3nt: TGCAGTGCCTCCGTAGGCGGGGCGCAGTTCTTC

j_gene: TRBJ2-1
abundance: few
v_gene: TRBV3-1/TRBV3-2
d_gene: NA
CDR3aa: CASSPTRYRVGEQFF
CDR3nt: TGTGCCAGCAGCCCGACACGTTACAGGGTTGGTGAGCAGTTCTTC

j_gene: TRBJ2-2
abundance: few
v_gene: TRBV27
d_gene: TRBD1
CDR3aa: CASSLTGGYTGELFF
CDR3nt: TGTGCCAGCAGTTTGACAGGGGGATACACCGGGGAGCTGTTTTTT

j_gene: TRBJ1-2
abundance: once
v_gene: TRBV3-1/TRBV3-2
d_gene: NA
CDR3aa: CASSQVSYGYTF
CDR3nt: TGTGCCAGCAGCCAAGTAAGTTATGGCTACACCTTC

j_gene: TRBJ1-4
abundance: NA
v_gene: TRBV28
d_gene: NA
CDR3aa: CASSYVSGYEKLFF
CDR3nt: TGTGCCAGCAGCTACGTGTCAGGGTATGAAAAACTGTTTTTT